This T cell receptor beta chain was captured in a study of Tregs in tolerant kidney transplant recipients. Study observations and caveats: Nucleotide sequences could not be compared across some patients' samples due to primer changes. The small number of patients limits these findings pending further validation. Tregs expanded with activated donor B cells seemed most donor-specific.

The CDR3 loop spans 13 amino acids. Germline V gene lookup returns CDR1 GTSNPN and CDR2 SVGIG (reference sequence). Related graft donors supplied nonmyeloablative bone marrow transplants, and mixed chimerism was transient. About this clone: Its specificity is not known. The same CDR3 can be traced to other DNA sequences in this sample.

TCRdb keeps only in-frame clones here, not all; method: immunoSEQ multiplex PCR. The sample records tens of thousands of clones, roughly nine tenths being singletons. The V and J genes are TRBV30 and TRBJ1-6; 8 positions match TRBD1. The material was CD4+ T cells from blood (PBMCs), obtained 24 months after the transplant. The TCR originated in a human patient who received a combined kidney and bone marrow transplant. The T cells may come from the graft donor. The CDR3 DNA reads TGTGCGCAGGGGGCAGCCTATAATTCACCCCTCCACTTT. Its translation: CAQGAAYNSPLHF.